This TCR beta chain originates from a study of tumor-infiltrating lymphocytes in localized non-small cell lung cancer. Study-level information: Patients included smokers and never-smokers with various histologies, some sampled after neoadjuvant chemotherapy.

The ends were cut back, 6 bases at V and 5 bases at J, with 17 bases in the middle. Germline V lookup: CDR1 SGHRS, CDR2 YFSETQ. This CDR3 spans 14 amino acids. TCRdb's copy holds only in-frame clones and misses some; the assay was immunoSEQ multiplex PCR. The table includes 20,000 to 25,000 clones, 80% detected once. This chain joins TRBV5-1 and TRBJ1-2; D might be TRBD1 (6 bases). Sequenced material: lung tumor tissue. This sequence was found in a human donor with non-small cell lung cancer. The CDR3 DNA is TGCGCCAGCAACCTCGAGGGGGGCTTTTATGGCTACACCTTC. Translating gives CASNLEGGFYGYTF.